This T cell receptor beta chain was recovered during a study of shared clonotypes between healthy human individuals. Study as a whole: Every donor yielded three CD4 naive, three CD4 memory, two CD8 naive and one CD8 memory plate. Study conclusions and caveats: Compared with clonotypes that all four donors shared, non-shared clonotypes had lower generation probabilities. Rarefaction revealed incomplete sorted-subset sequencing despite large depth.

Only in-frame clones appear in the TCRdb table, and some are missing; sequencing was by immunoSEQ multiplex PCR. This table holds more than 500,000 clones, approximately 95% found once. Nashville, Tennessee was home to all donors, who were Caucasian adults. Per germline, CDR1 MNHEY and CDR2 SVGAGI. The CDR3 is made up of 16 amino acids. After removal of 4 bases from V and 6 bases from J, the junction contained 13 bases not matched to a gene. Of note for this clone: Its specificity is not known.

The source material was naive CD4+ T cells sorted from blood. Subset here: CD45RA+ positively selected. This receptor was identified in a woman aged 30 to 39 in good health. The J gene is TRBJ2-3, the V gene TRBV6-5; TRBD2 matches at 7 bases. CDR3 sequence reads: CASSSERAGAVDTQYF. The CDR3 nucleotides are TGTGCCAGCAGTTCGGAGCGGGCGGGAGCAGTCGATACGCAGTATTTT.